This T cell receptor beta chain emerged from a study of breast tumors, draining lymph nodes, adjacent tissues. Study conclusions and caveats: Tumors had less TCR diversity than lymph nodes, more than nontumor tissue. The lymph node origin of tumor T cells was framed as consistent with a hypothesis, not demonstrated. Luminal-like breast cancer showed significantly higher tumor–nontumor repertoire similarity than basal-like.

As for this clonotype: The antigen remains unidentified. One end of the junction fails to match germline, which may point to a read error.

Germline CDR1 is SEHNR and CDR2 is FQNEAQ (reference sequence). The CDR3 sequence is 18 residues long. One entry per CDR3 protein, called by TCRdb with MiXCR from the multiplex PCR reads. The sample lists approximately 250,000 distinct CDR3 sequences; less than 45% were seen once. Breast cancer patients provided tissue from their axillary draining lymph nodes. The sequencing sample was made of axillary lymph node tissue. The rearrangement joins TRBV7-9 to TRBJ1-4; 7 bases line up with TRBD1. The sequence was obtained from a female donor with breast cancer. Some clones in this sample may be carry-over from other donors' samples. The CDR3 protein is CASSPQTGTYATNQKLFF. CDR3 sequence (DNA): TGTGCCAGCAGCCCTCAGACAGGGACCTATGCAACTAATCAAAAACTGTTTTTT.